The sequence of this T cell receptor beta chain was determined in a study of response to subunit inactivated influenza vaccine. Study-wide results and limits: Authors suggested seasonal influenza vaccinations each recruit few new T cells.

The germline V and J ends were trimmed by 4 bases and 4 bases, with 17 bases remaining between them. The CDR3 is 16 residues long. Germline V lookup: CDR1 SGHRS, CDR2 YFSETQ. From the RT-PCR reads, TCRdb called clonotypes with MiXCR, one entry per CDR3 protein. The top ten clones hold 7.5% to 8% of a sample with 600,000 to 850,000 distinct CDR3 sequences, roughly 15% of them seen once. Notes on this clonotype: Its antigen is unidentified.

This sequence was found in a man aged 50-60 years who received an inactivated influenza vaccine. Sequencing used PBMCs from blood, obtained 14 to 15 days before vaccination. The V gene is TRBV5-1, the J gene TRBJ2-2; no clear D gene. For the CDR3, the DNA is TGCGCCAGCAGCGCTCAAGGAGTCACGTCCACCGGGGAGCTGTTTTTT. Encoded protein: CASSAQGVTSTGELFF.